This paragraph covers one TCR beta chain sequence. As yet, its antigen is unknown. The CDR3 is 12 residues long. Per germline, CDR1 MGHDK and CDR2 SYGVNS. Trimming pared 4 bases from V and 1 base from J, leaving 4 bases between. Each donor was a Caucasian adult residing in Nashville, Tennessee. The data belong to a study of shared clonotypes between healthy human individuals. TCRdb's table, derived via immunoSEQ multiplex PCR, lists solely in-frame clones and lacks some. The sample holds approximately 2,300,000 clones; 85% to 95% are singletons and the top ten take about 0.36%. The study's findings and limits: Sharing across four donors was highest in naive CD4 (around 5%) and lowest in memory CD8 (around 0.4%).

This clonotype originated in a man between 18 and 35 years old in good health. Some clones in this sample may be carry-over from other donors' samples. The chain combines TRBV25-1 with TRBJ1-2; D not certain. The sample was naive CD4+ T cells from PBMCs. Subset specified: CD45RA+ positively selected. CDR3 residues: CASSAHNYGYTF. The CDR3 DNA reads TGTGCCAGCAGTGCTCATAACTATGGCTACACCTTC.